These 24 T cell receptor beta chains were all obtained from the same sample, sequenced in a study of PD-L1 blockade in urothelial cancer. TCRdb's copy holds only in-frame clones and misses some; the assay was immunoSEQ multiplex PCR. This table has tens of thousands of clones, 65% to 85% appearing once. The sample in question was PBMCs, obtained around atezolizumab (anti-PD-L1) treatment. These receptor sequences come from a man aged 60 to 69 with urothelial cancer.

The chain links TRBV6-6 to TRBJ2-7; possibly TRBD1 for D (5 bases). The V end lost 6 bases, the J end lost 0 bases, and 9 bases lay between the germline ends. The CDR3 covers 13 residues. The germline V gene has CDR1 MNHNY and CDR2 SVGAGI (reference sequence). CDR3 sequence reads: CASSRQSSYEQYF. The CDR3 coding sequence is TGTGCCAGCAGCCGACAGAGCTCCTACGAGCAGTACTTC.

The V gene is TRBV11-2, the J gene TRBJ2-2, with TRBD1 matching 9 bases. The trim removed 5 bases at V and 4 bases at J, leaving 5 bases unmatched. The CDR3 runs 15 residues. Germline CDR1 reads SGHAT; CDR2 reads FQNNGV. CDR3 bases: TGTGCCAGCAGCCAAACAGGGGGCTTCACCGGGGAGCTGTTTTTT. As protein: CASSQTGGFTGELFF.

This clone was seen only a few times. This chain joins TRBV5-8 and TRBJ1-5, with 10 positions matching TRBD1. This CDR3 contains 17 residues. Germline V gene data show CDR1 as SGHTS and CDR2 as YDEGEE. V dropped 6 bases and J dropped 6; count of bases not matched to a gene: 15. This CDR3 is CASKSLGPGQGSQPQHF. CDR3 bases: TGTGCCAGCAAAAGTTTGGGCCCGGGACAGGGGAGTCAGCCCCAGCATTTT.

The gene calls are TRBV25-1 and TRBJ1-4; 9 nucleotides line up with TRBD1. Germline values: CDR1 MGHDK, CDR2 SYGVNS. There are 15 residues in the CDR3. V trimming: 7 bases; J trimming: 7 bases; junction bases outside the gene matches: 10. CDR3 DNA: TGTGCCAGCACCTATACAGGGGGCATAATTGAAAAACTGTTTTTT. Its translation: CASTYTGGIIEKLFF.

The CDR3 DNA reads TGTGCCAGCAGCTCTTCCGGGACTAGCCCCTACAATGAGCAGTTCTTC. Residues: CASSSSGTSPYNEQFF. The V gene is TRBV7-2, the J gene TRBJ2-1; 9 positions match TRBD2. Losses at the gene ends were 4 bases for V and 2 bases for J; bases not matched to a gene: 6. Germline assignment: CDR1 SGHTA and CDR2 FQGNSA. CDR3 length: 16 amino acids.

V and J are TRBV5-1 and TRBJ2-3; D is undetermined. This CDR3 is 14 amino acids long. V dropped 0 bases and J dropped 4 bases, with 9 bases sitting between them. Germline-derived CDR1 and CDR2 are SGHRS and YFSETQ. The DNA of the CDR3 is TGCGCCAGCAGCTTGGCATTAGCAGCAGATACGCAGTATTTT. It specifies CASSLALAADTQYF.

The chain is built from TRBV27 and TRBJ2-1; D call uncertain. This CDR3 has 11 amino acids. Germline V gene sequence: CDR1 MNHEY, CDR2 SMNVEV (reference sequence). The ends were cut back, 6 bases at V and 9 bases at J, with 9 bases in the middle. CDR3 amino acids: CASSGVGEQFF. DNA of the CDR3: TGTGCCAGCAGCGGAGTGGGTGAGCAGTTCTTC.

The chain employs TRBV6-1 and TRBJ2-7, with 7 bases aligning to TRBD2. Germline V lookup: CDR1 MNHNS, CDR2 SASEGT. The junction had 4 bases not matched to a gene; V was cut back by 0 bases and J by 2 bases. This CDR3 contains 15 residues. CDR3 DNA sequence: TGTGCCAGCAGTGAAGCGGCGGGGGTAGCCTACGAGCAGTACTTC. It encodes CASSEAAGVAYEQYF.

The rearrangement links TRBV7-9 to TRBJ2-1; 7 nucleotides align to TRBD1. The junction had 3 bases not matched to a gene; V was cut back by 1 base and J by 3 bases. The germline CDR1 and CDR2 sequences are SEHNR and FQNEAQ (reference sequence). The CDR3 runs 15 residues. The CDR3 coding sequence is TGTGCCAGCAGCTTAGGGGCAGGGGGCTACAATGAGCAGTTCTTC. Translating it yields CASSLGAGGYNEQFF.

This chain connects TRBV6-1 to TRBJ1-4; D gene unclear. This CDR3 spans 16 amino acids. The V end was cut by 0 bases, the J end by 0 bases, with 8 bases between. CDR1 MNHNS and CDR2 SASEGT come from the germline V gene. This CDR3 is CASSEAGITTNEKLFF. The CDR3 DNA reads as TGTGCCAGCAGTGAAGCCGGGATTACAACTAATGAAAAACTGTTTTTT.

The chain couples TRBV27 to TRBJ2-5, with 10 bases identical to TRBD2. CDR3 size: 17 residues. Germline CDR1 MNHEY, CDR2 SMNVEV (reference sequence). V shed 2 bases and J 5 bases; nucleotides not matched to a gene: 11. CDR3 amino acids: CASSLIFTSGDQETQYF. CDR3 DNA: TGTGCCAGCAGTTTAATCTTTACTAGCGGGGATCAGGAGACCCAGTACTTC.

The chain joins TRBV6-1 to TRBJ2-5; a possible D gene is TRBD1 (6 bases). V was clipped by 2 bases and J by 5 bases, with 12 bases between them. In germline, CDR1 is MNHNS, CDR2 SASEGT. The CDR3 consists of 14 residues. DNA for the CDR3: TGTGCCAGCAGTGAAAGTTGGGGGCGGGAGACCCAGTACTTC. It translates to CASSESWGRETQYF.

The chain combines TRBV7-2 with TRBJ1-2; 7 nucleotides match TRBD1. Germline lookup yields CDR1 SGHTA and CDR2 FQGNSA. The junction had 11 bases not matched to a gene; V was cut back by 0 bases and J by 4 bases. The length of the CDR3 is 17 residues. CDR3 sequence reads: CASSLAHLEGGVYGYTF. The CDR3 DNA reads as TGTGCCAGCAGCTTAGCGCATCTCGAAGGGGGCGTCTATGGCTACACCTTC.

This chain links TRBV29-1 with TRBJ2-1; 7 nucleotides match TRBD1. This CDR3 comprises 12 residues. V was pared by 4 bases and J by 5 bases, with 2 bases of the junction left unmatched. Germline V gives CDR1 SQVTM, CDR2 ANQGSEA. The CDR3 DNA reads as TGCAGCGTTGGCCAGGGGGACAATGAGCAGTTCTTC. Amino acids: CSVGQGDNEQFF.

The count of this clone is one. This CDR3 reads CASSTVAGVNTGELFF. As DNA, the CDR3 is TGTGCCAGCAGCACGGTAGCGGGGGTGAACACCGGGGAGCTGTTTTTT. This chain links TRBV9 with TRBJ2-2; 9 nucleotides align to TRBD2. The CDR3 is 16 amino acids. Germline V gives CDR1 SGDLS, CDR2 YYNGEE. V was pared by 4 bases and J by 1 base, with 5 bases of the junction left unmatched.

V and J are TRBV2 and TRBJ2-7; 10 bases map to TRBD1. Trimming at V came to 8 bases and at J to 6 bases, leaving 4 bases not matched to a gene. Germline V gene lookup returns CDR1 SNHLY and CDR2 FYNNEI. This CDR3 spans 12 amino acids. The CDR3 is CASAGQGTEQYF. For the CDR3, the DNA is TGTGCCAGCGCGGGACAGGGGACCGAGCAGTACTTC. Full variable domain (rest looked up from reference TRBV2 and TRBJ2-7): EPEVTQTPSHQVTQMGQEVILRCVPISNHLYFYWYRQILGQKVEFLVSFYNNEISEKSEIFDDQFSVERPDGSNFTLKIRSTKLEDSAMYFCASAGQGTEQYFGPGTRLTVT.

This chain links TRBV19 with TRBJ1-5, with D perhaps matching TRBD1 (6 bases). The V and J ends lost 8 bases and 6 bases respectively, with 17 bases between them. Germline CDR1 reads LNHDA; CDR2 reads SQIVND (reference sequence). The CDR3 extends over 14 amino acids. The CDR3 reads CASAPQGISQPQHF. The CDR3 bases are TGTGCCAGTGCCCCCCAGGGGATCAGTCAGCCCCAGCATTTT.

The chain carries TRBV4-2 and TRBJ2-3; 10 bases are a match to TRBD2. The germline V gene encodes CDR1 LGHNA and CDR2 YNFKEQ. The junction had 7 bases not matched to a gene; V was cut back by 0 bases and J by 4 bases. The CDR3 runs 17 residues. The CDR3 coding sequence is TGTGCCAGCAGCCAAGATAGAAGCGGGGGGGCTCCAGATACGCAGTATTTT. It translates to CASSQDRSGGAPDTQYF.

This clone appeared once. J is TRBJ1-1 and V is TRBV9; D is unresolved. CDR1 SGDLS and CDR2 YYNGEE come from the germline V gene. CDR3 size: 14 residues. V dropped 2 bases and J dropped 4 bases, with 12 bases sitting between them. The CDR3 DNA reads as TGTGCCAGCAGCGTGGGGAGGGTAGGCACTGAAGCTTTCTTT. Protein sequence: CASSVGRVGTEAFF.

The chain couples TRBV27 to TRBJ2-7, with 11 bases aligning to TRBD1. The germline gives CDR1 MNHEY, CDR2 SMNVEV (reference sequence). The CDR3 consists of 16 residues. Trimming took 5 bases from V and 5 from J; bases not matched to a gene: 11. CDR3 amino acids: CASSPTRTGGRDEQYF. DNA of the CDR3: TGTGCCAGCAGTCCAACCCGGACAGGGGGCAGGGACGAGCAGTACTTC.

V is TRBV29-1 and J is TRBJ2-1, with D uncertain. The CDR3 is 10 residues long. V was shortened by 7 bases and J by 6 bases, with 7 bases between the two germline ends. Germline CDR1 and CDR2: SQVTM and ANQGSEA. The DNA for the CDR3 is TGCAGCGGGCAGGTCAATGAGCAGTTCTTC. This encodes CSGQVNEQFF.

The chain recombines TRBV6-5 with TRBJ1-1; D remains unclear. The germline V gene has CDR1 MNHEY and CDR2 SVGAGI. The CDR3 is 13 amino acids. Trimming pared 4 bases from V and 6 bases from J, leaving 12 bases between. CDR3 region: CASSSLTSAEAFF. DNA for the CDR3: TGTGCCAGCAGTTCCTTGACATCGGCTGAAGCTTTCTTT.

The chain uses TRBV7-2 and TRBJ2-2; 9 bases are a match to TRBD2. This CDR3 is built from 16 residues. CDR1 is SGHTA, CDR2 FQGNSA, per germline. J was trimmed by 3 bases and V by 2 bases; bases with no gene match: 4. The CDR3 nucleotides read TGTGCCAGCAGCTTACCGCGGGGGGGCGACACCGGGGAGCTGTTTTTT. It specifies CASSLPRGGDTGELFF.

The chain carries TRBV18 and TRBJ1-2; no clear D gene. Germline V gene sequence: CDR1 KGHSH, CDR2 LQKENI. V gave up 0 bases and J gave up 8 bases, with 10 bases separating them. This CDR3 is 13 amino acids long. CDR3 amino acids: CASSPPAGRGYTF. The CDR3 DNA sequence: TGTGCCAGCTCACCACCCGCAGGCCGGGGCTACACCTTC.